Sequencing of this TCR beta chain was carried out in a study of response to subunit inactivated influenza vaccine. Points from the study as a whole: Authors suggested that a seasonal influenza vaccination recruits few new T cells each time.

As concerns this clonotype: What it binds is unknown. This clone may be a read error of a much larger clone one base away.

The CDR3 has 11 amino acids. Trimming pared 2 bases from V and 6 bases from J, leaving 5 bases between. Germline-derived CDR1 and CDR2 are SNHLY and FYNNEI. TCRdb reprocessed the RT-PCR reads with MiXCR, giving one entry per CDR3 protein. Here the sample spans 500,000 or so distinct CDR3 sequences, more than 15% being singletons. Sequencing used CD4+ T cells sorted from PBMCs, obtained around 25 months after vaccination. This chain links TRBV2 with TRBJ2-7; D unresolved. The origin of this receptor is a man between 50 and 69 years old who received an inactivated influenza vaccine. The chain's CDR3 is CASSELAEQYF. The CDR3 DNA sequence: TGTGCCAGCAGTGAATTGGCCGAGCAGTACTTC.